This T cell receptor beta chain was profiled in a study of blood T cell repertoires in COVID-19. Whole-study context: The United States, Italy and Spain provided the acute and convalescent COVID-19 samples. PBMCs, B-cell-depleted T cells, or T cells provided the cDNA or gDNA that made up the material.

As processed by the authors: Counts of nucleated cells, estimated from reference gene primer amplification, were obtained. Assay: immunoSEQ multiplex PCR; the TCRdb copy retains only in-frame clones and omits some. The V and J calls and the clone size are those of that table, but D and trimming were determined from the DNA. The sample has roughly 200,000 clones, 65% to 90% seen once. Per the germline V gene, CDR1 is KGHSH and CDR2 is LQKENI. V was clipped by 4 bases and J by 0 bases, with 13 bases between them. This CDR3 has 15 residues. The sample was peripheral blood. The TCR sequence derives from a human donor in a cohort sampled during active COVID-19. The V and J genes are TRBV18 and TRBJ2-7, with D perhaps matching TRBD1 (6 bases). The CDR3 nucleotides read TGTGCCAGCTCACTCGGGACACACAACTCCTACGAGCAGTACTTC. It yields the protein CASSLGTHNSYEQYF.